This TCR beta chain was identified in a study of blood T cell repertoires in COVID-19 (dated by TCRdb to the early 2020s). With respect to the entire study: Samples from collaborators originated in the United States, Italy and Spain and spanned both the acute and convalescent phases of COVID-19. The prospective study material was composed of cDNA or gDNA derived from T cells, B-cell-depleted T cells, or PBMCs. Subjects who had been exposed to COVID-19, were actively infected with it, or had recovered from it provided the deeply sampled blood TCRbeta repertoires that made up the dataset. The repertoires were made available in a free public database intended to serve as a resource for research on the immune response to SARS-CoV-2. Samples were obtained from the ongoing ImmuneRACE study (first 160 participants) and from 950 to 1,500 subjects provided by 6 global collaborators. A de-identified subject ID, COVID-19 status, age in years and sex were almost always included in the sample metadata. Where HLA class I and class II types were available, the types were taken from metadata supplied by the sample provider, not from assay-based typing. General conclusions and limits of the study: How much clinical and demographic metadata was included differed by source and by participant, and the metadata was provided uncurated.

CDR1 and CDR2, looked up from the germline V gene, are SNHLY and FYNNEI. Clipping removes 6 bases from V and 5 bases from J, with 2 as the unmatched junction base count. Reading from cysteine to phenylalanine, the CDR3 counts 14 amino acids. Solely the CDR3 DNA is kept, with 42 bases framed from the first base. TCRbeta CDR3 regions were amplified from genomic DNA using the immunoSEQ Assay, a bias-controlled multiplex PCR. The original methods were these. Within the assay, amplification of reference gene primers was used to estimate how many nucleated cells each sample contained. Sequence reads were collapsed and filtered to measure the absolute abundance of every unique TCRbeta CDR3 rearrangement. For each sample, productive Simpson clonality was calculated as the square root of Simpson's diversity index across productive rearrangements. The source is immuneACCESS, and TCRdb retained only in-frame sequences with V and J called. Part of the clones is not carried over; for the studies checked, unresolved V genes explain less than half of this, and the remainder is unexplained. That table gives V, J and clone size, and the DNA gave D and trimming. The sample records hundreds of thousands of clones, 89% of which are singletons. The ten largest clones represent over 1% of the sample.

Whole blood was collected in K2EDTA tubes by collaborating institutions according to the institutions' own protocols. For TCRbeta analysis, collaborator samples were shipped as frozen whole blood, as isolated PBMCs, or as DNA extracted from either sample type. Notes on this clone: Its target antigen remains unknown. No base qualities exist here, and no much larger clone lies one base off it.

The receptor's source is a man aged 35 to 55 with acute or convalescent COVID-19. The sequence is built from TRBV2 and TRBJ1-4; TRBD1 matches 11 bases in the middle. Sequencing used peripheral blood. The CDR3 reads CASRDRGQNEKLFF. In nucleotide form, the sequence is TGTGCCAGCAGGGACAGGGGGCAGAATGAAAAACTGTTTTTT.